Listed below are T cell receptor beta chains from one sample, sequenced in a study of OX40 agonist ivuxolimab in advanced cancers. Clones were read by immunoSEQ multiplex PCR, and TCRdb kept only the in-frame ones, dropping some. The sample lists roughly 18,000 clones, 72% occurring once. The starting material was CD4+ or CD8+ T cells sorted from blood, obtained in a trial of the OX40 agonist ivuxolimab. These receptors came from an adult with an advanced solid tumor such as melanoma, head and neck, liver or kidney cancer. Each CDR3 is given with its conserved first and last residue. D genes are given only for firm matches. Expanded clones are given a class, and other clones once, few, many or no size at all.

j_call d_call clone_size v_call cdr3_aa cdr3_nt
TRBJ1-2 TRBD1 . TRBV7-2 CASSLDFSTGGRSYGYTF TGTGCCAGCAGCTTAGATTTCAGTACAGGGGGTCGGAGCTATGGCTACACCTTC
TRBJ2-3 . . TRBV27 CASSTLQPGNTQYF TGTGCCAGCAGCACCTTACAACCGGGGAATACGCAGTATTTT
TRBJ2-7 . . TRBV5-4 CASSLGYGPREQYF TGTGCCAGCAGCTTGGGTTATGGCCCCCGCGAGCAGTACTTC
TRBJ2-2 TRBD1 . TRBV29-1 CSVGYRGTSGELFF TGCAGCGTGGGGTACAGGGGAACGTCCGGGGAGCTGTTTTTT
TRBJ2-1 TRBD1 . TRBV6-5 CASSYQGASHNEQFF TGTGCCAGCAGTTATCAGGGGGCGAGCCACAATGAGCAGTTCTTC
TRBJ2-2 TRBD2 . TRBV5-4 CASSLGLAENGELFF TGTGCCAGCAGCTTGGGACTAGCGGAGAACGGGGAGCTGTTTTTT
TRBJ2-1 TRBD2 . TRBV18 CASSPFSRGSYNEQFF TGTGCCAGCTCACCTTTTTCGCGGGGGAGCTACAATGAGCAGTTCTTC
TRBJ1-1 . . TRBV10-3 CAISAFLNLNTEAFF TGTGCCATCAGTGCCTTTCTCAACTTGAACACTGAAGCTTTCTTT
TRBJ1-5 . few TRBV6-5 CASSKRVGIDQPQHF TGTGCCAGCAGCAAAAGGGTGGGGATTGATCAGCCCCAGCATTTT
TRBJ2-3 TRBD2 few TRBV28 CASRTGLAGYTDTQYF TGTGCCAGCAGGACGGGACTAGCGGGTTACACAGATACGCAGTATTTT
TRBJ1-5 . . TRBV6-5 CASTWGGNQPQHF TGTGCTAGCACCTGGGGGGGGAATCAGCCCCAGCATTTT
TRBJ1-2 . . TRBV6-1 CASSEALDYGYTF TGTGCCAGCAGTGAAGCACTGGACTATGGCTACACCTTC
TRBJ1-2 . . TRBV6-5 CASRGDFDGYTF TGTGCCAGCAGAGGGGACTTCGATGGCTACACCTTC
TRBJ1-2 . . TRBV6-1 CASSVLVPDYGYTF TGTGCCAGCAGTGTGTTGGTACCTGACTATGGCTACACCTTC
TRBJ2-1 . . TRBV9 CASSVGTGNEQFF TGTGCCAGCAGCGTAGGGACGGGGAATGAGCAGTTCTTC
TRBJ2-5 TRBD2 once TRBV10-3 CAISSPTSGDVTQYF TGTGCCATCAGTTCTCCGACTAGCGGGGATGTGACCCAGTACTTC
TRBJ1-3 . . TRBV11-3 CASSFSAPTIYF TGTGCCAGCAGCTTCTCTGCGCCCACCATATATTTT
TRBJ1-5 . . TRBV28 CASSLGEWRINQPQHF TGTGCCAGCAGTTTAGGTGAGTGGCGGATCAATCAGCCCCAGCATTTT
TRBJ1-1 . . TRBV7-9 CASSPVSRTEAFF TGTGCCAGCAGTCCGGTCTCCCGCACTGAAGCTTTCTTT
TRBJ2-2 . once TRBV7-9 CASSQGATGELFF TGTGCCAGCAGCCAAGGGGCCACCGGGGAGCTGTTTTTT
TRBJ2-2 TRBD2 few TRBV7-3 CASSLKRGSSGTGELFF TGTGCCAGCAGCTTAAAAAGGGGTTCTAGCGGGACCGGGGAGCTGTTTTTT
TRBJ2-7 TRBD1 . TRBV7-9 CASSLLLGDRETYEQYF TGTGCCAGCAGCTTACTTCTTGGGGACAGAGAAACCTACGAGCAGTACTTC
TRBJ2-4 TRBD1 . TRBV14 CASSQGQLAKNIQYF TGTGCCAGCAGCCAGGGACAGCTAGCCAAAAACATTCAGTACTTC
TRBJ2-2 TRBD1 . TRBV7-2 CASSFPTGGRRTGELFF TGTGCCAGCAGCTTTCCTACAGGGGGCCGGCGAACCGGGGAGCTGTTTTTT
TRBJ1-5 . . TRBV27 CASSPFFSSGRGYQPQHF TGTGCCAGCAGTCCTTTTTTCTCGTCAGGGAGGGGATATCAGCCCCAGCATTTT
TRBJ2-3 TRBD1 . TRBV9 CASSATGTGAISTDTQYF TGTGCCAGCAGCGCCACCGGGACAGGGGCGATAAGCACAGATACGCAGTATTTT
TRBJ1-1 . . TRBV5-4 CASSLEGTEAFF TGTGCCAGCAGCTTGGAAGGTACTGAAGCTTTCTTT
TRBJ2-5 TRBD2 . TRBV27 CASSFWGSGEETQYF TGTGCCAGCAGTTTCTGGGGAAGCGGGGAAGAGACCCAGTACTTC
TRBJ2-5 TRBD1 . TRBV7-9 CASSPSGQPQETQYF TGTGCCAGCAGCCCCTCGGGACAGCCCCAAGAGACCCAGTACTTC
TRBJ2-2 . medium-sized TRBV27 CASSLSARMVYTGELFF TGTGCCAGCAGTTTATCTGCTCGGATGGTTTACACCGGGGAGCTGTTTTTT
TRBJ2-2 . few TRBV7-9 CASSPRWAGHSTGELFF TGCGCCAGCAGCCCGAGGTGGGCGGGGCACTCTACCGGGGAGCTGTTTTTT
TRBJ2-1 . . TRBV5-4 CASSLPYNEQFF TGTGCCAGCAGCTTACCCTACAATGAGCAGTTCTTC
TRBJ1-1 TRBD1 . TRBV13 CASSAGTGGRNTEAFF TGTGCCAGCAGCGCCGGGACAGGGGGCAGGAACACTGAAGCTTTCTTT
TRBJ2-1 . . TRBV6-5 CASSHTWGDEQFF TGTGCCAGCAGTCACACCTGGGGGGATGAGCAGTTCTTC
TRBJ1-3 TRBD1 once TRBV9 CASSVAGTGAPSGNTIYF TGTGCCAGCAGCGTAGCGGGGACAGGAGCGCCCTCTGGAAACACCATATATTTT